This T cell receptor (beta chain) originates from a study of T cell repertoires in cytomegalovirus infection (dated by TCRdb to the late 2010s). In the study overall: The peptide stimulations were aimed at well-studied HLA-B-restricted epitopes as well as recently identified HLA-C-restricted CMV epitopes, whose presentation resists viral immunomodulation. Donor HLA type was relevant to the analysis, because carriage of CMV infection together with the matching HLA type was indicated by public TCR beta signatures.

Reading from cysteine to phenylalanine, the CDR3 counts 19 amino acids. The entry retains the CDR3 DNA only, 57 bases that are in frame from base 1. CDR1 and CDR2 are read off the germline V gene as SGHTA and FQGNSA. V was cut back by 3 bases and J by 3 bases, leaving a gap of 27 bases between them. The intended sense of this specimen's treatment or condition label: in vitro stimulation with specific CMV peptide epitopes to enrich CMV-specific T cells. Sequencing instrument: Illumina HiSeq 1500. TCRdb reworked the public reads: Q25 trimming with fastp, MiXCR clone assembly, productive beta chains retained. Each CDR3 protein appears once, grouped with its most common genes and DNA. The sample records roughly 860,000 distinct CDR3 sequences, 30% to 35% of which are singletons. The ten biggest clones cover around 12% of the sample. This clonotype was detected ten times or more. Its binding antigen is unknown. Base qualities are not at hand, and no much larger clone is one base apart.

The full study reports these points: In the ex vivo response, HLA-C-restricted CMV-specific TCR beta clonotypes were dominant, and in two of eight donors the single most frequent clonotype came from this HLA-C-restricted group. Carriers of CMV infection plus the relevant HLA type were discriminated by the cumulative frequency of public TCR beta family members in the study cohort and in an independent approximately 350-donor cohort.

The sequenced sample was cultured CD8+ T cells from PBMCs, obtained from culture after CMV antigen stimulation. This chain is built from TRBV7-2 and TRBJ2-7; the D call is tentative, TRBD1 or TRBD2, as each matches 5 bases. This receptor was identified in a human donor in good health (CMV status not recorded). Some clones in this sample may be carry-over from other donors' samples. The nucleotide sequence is TGTGCCAGCAGCTTTTCCCCCGGTGTGGTTTCAGGGAGTATCTACGAGCAGTACTTC. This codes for CASSFSPGVVSGSIYEQYF.